This T cell receptor beta chain is from a study of T-cell reconstitution after alpha-beta-depleted transplantation in children. This clonotype has only a few counts. Preparation of the TCRbeta library involved a method that used unique molecular identifiers. MiXCR was run by TCRdb on the PCR reads, yielding one entry per CDR3 protein. In the table there are approximately 490,000 distinct CDR3 sequences, 9.5% to 15% of which are singletons. The source of this sequence is a human donor who donated a stem cell graft to a child with combined immunodeficiency. The sample in question was PBMCs from the stem cell graft donor, obtained from the stem cell graft.

The CDR3 coding sequence is TGTGCCAGCAGCAGGCCGGGGGTTAATGAGCAGTTCTTC. Translation: CASSRPGVNEQFF. The V call is TRBV7-2, the J call TRBJ2-1; TRBD2 might be the D (6 bases). The germline V gene has CDR1 SGHTA and CDR2 FQGNSA. The V end lost 5 bases, the J end lost 7 bases, and 12 bases lay between the germline ends. The CDR3 runs to 13 residues.